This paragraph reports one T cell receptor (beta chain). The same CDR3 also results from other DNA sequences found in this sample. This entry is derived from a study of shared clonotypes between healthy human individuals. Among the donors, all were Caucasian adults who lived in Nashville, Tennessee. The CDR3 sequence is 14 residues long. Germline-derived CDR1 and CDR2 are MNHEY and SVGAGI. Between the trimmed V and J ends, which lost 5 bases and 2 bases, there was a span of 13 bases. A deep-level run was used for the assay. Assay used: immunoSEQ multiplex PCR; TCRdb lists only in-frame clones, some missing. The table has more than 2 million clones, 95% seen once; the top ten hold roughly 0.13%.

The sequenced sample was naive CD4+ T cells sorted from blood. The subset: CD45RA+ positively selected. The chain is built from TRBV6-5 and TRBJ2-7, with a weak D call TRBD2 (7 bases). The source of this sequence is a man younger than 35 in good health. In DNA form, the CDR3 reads TGTGCCAGCAGTAGGGGGGGAAGGGCCTACGAGCAGTACTTC. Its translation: CASSRGGRAYEQYF.